This T cell receptor (beta chain) originates from a study of long-term antiretroviral therapy in people with HIV. Broader study findings: Repertoires in HIV (unlike those of controls) had narrower CDR3 length ranges. Post-treatment diversity went higher with ART but stayed below transplant donor controls.

Survey-level immunoSEQ v3.0 assays were run. The protocol was immunoSEQ multiplex PCR, while the TCRdb copy is restricted to in-frame clones and leaves out a portion. This table holds approximately 36,000 clones, approximately 80% found once. The CDR3 covers 12 residues. V was trimmed by 1 base and J by 7 bases, leaving 8 bases between them. Germline CDR1 SGDLS, CDR2 YYNGEE. Every HIV-positive participant received treatment in the United States. The samples, holding about 1-11 million cryopreserved PBMC, were thawed before DNA extraction was carried out. About this clone: Its target is not known.

The TCR sequence derives from a man younger than 35 with HIV. Material: unsorted PBMCs, obtained 0.6 years after starting antiretroviral therapy. V gene TRBV9 combines with J gene TRBJ1-1, with a weak D call TRBD1 (5 bases). As DNA, the CDR3 is TGTGCCAGCAGCGTAATAAGGGGTGAAGCTTTCTTT. This sequence encodes CASSVIRGEAFF.